Below, 19 T cell receptor beta chains from the same sample are listed, as sequenced in a study of CD4 and CD8 cells across lung adenocarcinoma regions. A single record per CDR3 protein comes from TCRdb applying MiXCR to the PCR reads. The sample has 9,500 to 15,000 distinct CDR3 sequences; 40% to 50% are singletons. Material: CD8+ T cells from the margin of a lung tumor. The origin of the receptors is a female donor with lung adenocarcinoma. The CD4 and CD8 labels of this study may be unreliable.

Of note for this clonotype: A junction boundary mismatches the germline segment, possibly from a read error. This chain connects TRBV27 to TRBJ2-5, with TRBD1 as a possible D gene (5 bases). Looked up from germline, CDR1 is MNHEY and CDR2 is SMNVEV (reference sequence). CDR3 length: 14 residues. The CDR3 protein is CASSGQGSKETQYF. CDR3 DNA: TGTGCCAGCAGTGGGCAGGGTAGCAAAGAGACCCAGTATTTC.

This clonotype occurred many times. Just one base apart from a much larger clone, this may be a read error. The V gene is TRBV7-2, the J gene TRBJ2-1, with a weak D call TRBD2 (5 bases). The DNA end is a closer match to TRBJ2-7, so the J assignment may be wrong. This CDR3 has 14 amino acids. The germline V gene has CDR1 SGHTA and CDR2 FQGNSA. The CDR3 protein is CASSFARAYNEQYF. The CDR3, as DNA: TGTGCCAGCAGCTTCGCGAGGGCCTACAATGAGCAGTACTTC.

This clonotype is medium-sized. The chain couples TRBV12-3 or TRBV12-4 to TRBJ2-3; 14 bases are a match to TRBD2. There are 16 residues in the CDR3. Unmatched junction bases numbered 8, after V lost 7 bases and J lost 5 bases. The CDR3 DNA sequence: TGTGCCAGCACCAGACTAGCGGGGGGGCGGGGAGATACGCAGTATTTT. Protein: CASTRLAGGRGDTQYF.

CDR3 DNA: TGCGCCAGCAGCCAAGGGGACAGAGGGACCGGGGAGCTGTTTTTT. Its protein product is CASSQGDRGTGELFF. The chain is built from TRBV4-1 and TRBJ2-2; 7 positions match TRBD1. The CDR3 length is 15 residues. Trimming removed 1 base from V and 5 bases from J; junction bases left unmatched: 4. Germline V gene data show CDR1 as MGHRA and CDR2 as YSYEKL.

The chain carries TRBV12-3 or TRBV12-4 and TRBJ2-3; D is uncertain. This CDR3 region has 15 residues. V lost 2 bases to trimming and J lost 6 bases, with 15 bases between them. Here the CDR3 DNA reads TGTGCCAGCAGTTTACAAACCACCGCCGGGGATACGCAGTATTTT. Protein: CASSLQTTAGDTQYF.

Only one count was recorded for this clonotype. Germline and junction disagree at one end, which may indicate a read error. DNA for the CDR3: TGTGCCAGCAGGGGGCTCGAGACCCCTAGCAAAGAGACCCAGTACTTT. Its protein product is CASRGLETPSKETQYF. V gene TRBV27 combines with J gene TRBJ2-5, with D possibly being TRBD1 or TRBD2 (5 bases each). The CDR3 totals 16 residues. Germline CDR1 is MNHEY and CDR2 is SMNVEV (reference sequence).

The chain carries TRBV10-3 and TRBJ1-5; D gene unclear. The V end was cut by 0 bases, the J end by 3 bases, with 12 bases between. The CDR3 sequence is 16 residues long. In germline, CDR1 is ENHRY, CDR2 SYGVKD. The chain's CDR3 is CAISESWQVNNQPQHF. The CDR3 DNA is TGTGCCATCAGTGAGTCGTGGCAGGTGAACAATCAGCCCCAGCATTTT.

The gene calls are TRBV27 and TRBJ2-2, with 7 bases fitting TRBD1. The V segment lost 5 bases and the J segment 9 bases; nucleotides outside the gene matches: 12. The CDR3 totals 15 residues. Per the germline V gene, CDR1 is MNHEY and CDR2 is SMNVEV (reference sequence). CDR3 DNA sequence: TGTGCCAGCAGTCAAGGGACAGCCGGGGCTAGGGAGCTGTTTTTT. It is translated as CASSQGTAGARELFF.

The genes are TRBV5-1 and TRBJ1-2; a possible D gene is TRBD1 (5 bases). Germline CDR1 SGHRS, CDR2 YFSETQ. The CDR3 covers 12 residues. Trimming took off 0 bases at V and 10 bases at J, with 10 bases between the two ends. The CDR3 sequence: CASSLGRDDYTF. DNA for the CDR3: TGCGCCAGCAGCTTGGGTAGGGACGACTACACCTTC.

V and J are TRBV6-4 and TRBJ1-2, with D perhaps TRBD1 (6 bases). V shed 6 bases and J shed 4 bases, with 18 bases lying between them. The CDR3 covers 15 residues. The germline CDR1 and CDR2 sequences are MRHNA and SNTAGT. The DNA for the CDR3 is TGTGCCAGCAGCGTAGGGCAGGGGCCCGGCTATGGCTACACCTTC. This translates into CASSVGQGPGYGYTF.

This chain links TRBV12-3 or TRBV12-4 with TRBJ2-2; 7 nucleotides agree with TRBD1. V lost 8 bases, J lost 6 bases, and 9 bases stayed unmatched. This CDR3 region has 14 residues. The CDR3 nucleotides are TGTGCCAGCGGCCAAGCAGGGGGACCCGGGGAGCTGTTTTTT. Translating it yields CASGQAGGPGELFF.

By its share, this clonotype is medium-sized. The CDR3 loop is CASSPGRSGVHEQFF. CDR3 sequence (DNA): TGCGCCAGCAGCCCCGGACGTAGTGGTGTCCATGAGCAGTTCTTC. This chain connects TRBV5-1 to TRBJ2-1; unclear D gene. This CDR3 is 15 amino acids long. CDR1 is SGHRS, CDR2 YFSETQ, per germline. Trimming took 4 bases from V and 8 from J, leaving 19 bases between them.

CDR3 in DNA: TGTGCCAGCAGTAGAGGGACCGACGACTCCTACGAGCAGTTCTTC. It translates to CASSRGTDDSYEQFF. The chain recombines TRBV6-1 with TRBJ2-1; TRBD1 or TRBD2 may be the D gene (5 bases each). This CDR3 is built from 15 residues. Per the germline V gene, CDR1 is MNHNS and CDR2 is SASEGT. The germline V and J ends were trimmed by 5 bases and 10 bases, with 21 bases remaining between them.

This clonotype showed up just a few times. This chain uses TRBV6-1 with TRBJ1-2; the D is unclear. Trimming removed 2 bases from V and 2 bases from J, with 12 bases in between. The CDR3 totals 15 residues. CDR1 and CDR2 (germline): MNHNS, SASEGT. The CDR3 region is CASSESWAENYGYTF. DNA of the CDR3: TGTGCCAGCAGTGAATCTTGGGCGGAGAACTATGGCTACACCTTC.

With regard to this clonotype: A junction end diverges from the germline sequence, so it may reflect a read error. This CDR3 reads CASSRTQGGGSNKQFF. CDR3 in DNA: TGTGCCAGCAGTCGGACTCAGGGGGGGGGCTCAAATAAGCAGTTCTTT. The chain joins TRBV6-1 to TRBJ2-1; D possibly matches TRBD1 or TRBD2 (7 bases each). The germline CDR1 and CDR2 sequences are MNHNS and SASEGT. There are 16 residues in the CDR3.

Notes on this clonotype: One end of the junction does not line up with germline, which may come from a read error. The chain employs TRBV6-1 and TRBJ2-4; 8 nucleotides agree with TRBD1. The CDR3 sequence is 15 residues long. Germline V gene lookup returns CDR1 MNHNS and CDR2 SASEGT. CDR3 amino acids: CASSEAAGGIDTQYF. The DNA of the CDR3 is TGTGCCAGCAGTGAAGCGGCAGGGGGCATAGACACGCAGTACTTT.

CDR3 protein: CASSQDVGAGSYNEQFF. Here the CDR3 DNA reads TGTGCCAGCAGCCAAGATGTCGGTGCCGGATCCTACAATGAGCAGTTCTTC. The gene calls are TRBV4-2 and TRBJ2-1; D is unclear. V lost 0 bases to trimming and J lost 1 base, with 13 bases between them. The germline V gene encodes CDR1 LGHNA and CDR2 YNFKEQ. The CDR3 is 17 residues long.

This chain joins TRBV6-1 and TRBJ2-1; TRBD2 matches 12 bases. Germline V gene sequence: CDR1 MNHNS, CDR2 SASEGT. The CDR3 sequence is 12 residues long. The V gene end was trimmed by 5 bases and the J gene end by 12 bases; junction bases not matched to a gene: 2. In DNA form, the CDR3 reads TGTGCCAGCAGTCAGACTAGCGGGGGGCAGTTCTTC. As protein: CASSQTSGGQFF.

This clonotype is deemed medium-sized. The rearrangement uses TRBV6-1 and TRBJ2-4, with D hard to call. Germline assignment: CDR1 MNHNS and CDR2 SASEGT. The CDR3 is 16 residues long. V was cut by 7 bases and J by 0 bases, with 16 bases left in between. As DNA, the CDR3 is TGTGCCAGCACCCAGAGCCTAGAGCTAGCCAAAAACATTCAGTACTTC. Its translation: CASTQSLELAKNIQYF.